The 5 T cell receptor beta chains below come from one sample, sequenced in a study of T cell responses to AZD1222 COVID-19 vaccine. Some clones are missing from TCRdb's copy, which holds only in-frame ones; the method was immunoSEQ multiplex PCR. Among 100,000 to 150,000 clones listed, roughly nine tenths were seen once. The material sequenced was peripheral blood, taken on day 0 of AZD1222 vaccination. The receptors were sampled from an adult in good health.

The rearrangement joins TRBV5-6 to TRBJ2-1, with D unclear. Per germline, CDR1 SGHDT and CDR2 YYEEEE. This CDR3 has 15 residues. Trimming took 1 base from V and 7 from J, leaving 15 bases between them. CDR3 nucleotides: TGTGCCAGCAGCTTGTCCACCTTAACCCCTAATGAGCAGTTCTTC. It yields the protein CASSLSTLTPNEQFF.

The V gene is TRBV7-2, the J gene TRBJ1-5; D ambiguous. The CDR3 runs 15 residues. The germline V and J ends were trimmed by 8 bases and 4 bases, with 18 bases remaining between them. CDR1 is SGHTA and CDR2 is FQGNSA in the germline V gene. CDR3 sequence reads: CASVASPFSNQPQHF. CDR3 in DNA: TGTGCCAGCGTCGCCTCACCTTTTTCTAATCAGCCCCAGCATTTT.

The rearrangement links TRBV10-1 to TRBJ2-7; TRBD2 matches at 9 bases. Germline CDR1 WNHNN, CDR2 SYGVQD (reference sequence). The CDR3 runs to 14 residues. J gave up 5 bases and V 4 bases, and 6 bases lay outside the gene matches. The CDR3 region is CASSAMREGNEQYF. CDR3 bases: TGCGCCAGCAGTGCTATGCGGGAGGGTAACGAGCAGTACTTC.

This rearrangement joins TRBV21-1 to TRBJ2-1; TRBD2 is taken as the D call from the table, unchecked against the DNA. TRBV21-1 counts as a pseudogene. The CDR3 consists of 17 residues. The CDR3 coding sequence is TGTGCCAGCAGCAACCACCGGGACTACTGGCCCTACAATGAGCAGTTCTTC. It encodes CASSNHRDYWPYNEQFF.

The CDR3 region is CASSPTGGDYGYTF. DNA for the CDR3: TGCGCCAGCAGCCCCACAGGGGGGGACTATGGCTACACCTTC. The rearrangement joins TRBV5-1 to TRBJ1-2; 8 positions match TRBD1. Germline CDR1 and CDR2: SGHRS and YFSETQ. The CDR3 loop spans 14 amino acids. Trimming took 4 bases from V and 3 from J; bases not matched to a gene: 5.